Included here is one TCR beta chain sequence, with context. Its target is not known. Some clones are missing from TCRdb's copy, which holds only in-frame ones; the method was immunoSEQ multiplex PCR. The table lists over 150,000 clones, approximately 87% of them singletons. Germline V gene lookup returns CDR1 KGHDR and CDR2 SFDVKD. V was shortened by 2 bases and J by 9 bases, with 16 bases between the two germline ends. This CDR3 is 15 amino acids long. The record originates from a study of T cell responses to AZD1222 COVID-19 vaccine. Regarding the study as a whole: There were vaccine-associated CD4 TCRs across spike, dominant at 160-218 and 743-854. In all cases, repertoires were sampled only after the peak T cell response.

The material was peripheral blood, obtained on day 0 of MenACWY control vaccination. This receptor was identified in an adult in good health. The rearrangement links TRBV24-1 to TRBJ1-5; D may be TRBD1 (6 bases). CDR3 DNA sequence: TGTGCCACCAGTGATTCAGGACAGACCCGAGGGCCCCAGCATTTT. Translation: CATSDSGQTRGPQHF.